The clone carrying this T cell receptor (beta chain) came up once. Clones were read by immunoSEQ multiplex PCR, and TCRdb kept only the in-frame ones, dropping some. The data show about 68,000 clones, just under 95% seen once. Germline lookup yields CDR1 KGHSH and CDR2 LQKENI. The V gene end was trimmed by 3 bases and the J gene end by 6 bases; junction bases not matched to a gene: 5. The CDR3 contains 14 residues. This entry is derived from a study of T cells after somatic rescue of genetic block. The sequence was collected from a man aged 35-49 years. Sequencing input: peripheral blood mononuclear cells (PBMCs). This chain joins TRBV18 and TRBJ2-7, with 10 nucleotides matching TRBD1. DNA for the CDR3: TGTGCCAGCTCACCTCCGACAGGGGGCGGCGAGCAGTACTTC. This codes for CASSPPTGGGEQYF.